This T cell receptor (beta chain) was identified in a study of a mutant IDH1 vaccine in newly diagnosed glioma. Study-wide context: Therapy received beforehand was radiotherapy, temozolomide, or both, with most patients given both.

Time point: week 47, end of study. Doses of 300 ug of mutant IDH1 20-mer peptide were given with topical imiquimod. The table came from immunoSEQ multiplex PCR; TCRdb's copy has only in-frame clones and leaves some out. The sample contains about 94,000 clones, around 92% of which appear only once. V lost 5 bases and J lost 6; bases outside the gene matches: 12. The CDR3 is made up of 16 amino acids. The V gene's germline CDR1 is LNHDA and CDR2 SQIVND (reference sequence). Remarks on this clone: Its cognate antigen is unknown.

This sequence was found in a woman aged 45-60 years with glioma. The sequenced sample was PBMCs, obtained from a glioma patient whose treatment included an IDH1 peptide vaccine. The V gene is TRBV19, the J gene TRBJ1-5; TRBD1 matches at 8 bases. CDR3 residues: CASSASFAGGVQPQHF. CDR3 nucleotides: TGTGCCAGTAGTGCCTCTTTTGCAGGGGGCGTTCAGCCCCAGCATTTT.